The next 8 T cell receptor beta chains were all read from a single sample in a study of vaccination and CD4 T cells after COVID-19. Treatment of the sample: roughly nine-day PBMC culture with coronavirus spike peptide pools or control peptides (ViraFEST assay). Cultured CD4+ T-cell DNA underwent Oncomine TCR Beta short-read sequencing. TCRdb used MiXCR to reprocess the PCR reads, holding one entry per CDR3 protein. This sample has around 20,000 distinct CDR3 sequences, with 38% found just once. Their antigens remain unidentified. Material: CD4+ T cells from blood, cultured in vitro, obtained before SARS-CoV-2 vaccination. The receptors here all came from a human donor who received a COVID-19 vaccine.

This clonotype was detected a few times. This chain's CDR3 is CASSAYQALQFF. CDR3 in DNA: TGTGCCAGCAGTGCCTATCAAGCCCTACAGTTCTTC. The gene calls are TRBV2 and TRBJ2-1; D gene ambiguous. Trimming shortened V by 4 bases and J by 13 bases, and 14 bases separated the two germline ends. Germline CDR1 reads SNHLY; CDR2 reads FYNNEI. The length of the CDR3 is 12 residues.

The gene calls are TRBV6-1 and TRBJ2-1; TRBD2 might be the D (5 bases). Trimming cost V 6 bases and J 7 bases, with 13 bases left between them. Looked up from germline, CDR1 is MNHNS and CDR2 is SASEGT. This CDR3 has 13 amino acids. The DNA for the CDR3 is TGTGCCAGCAGCCAGCACGGGGTAAATGAGCAGTTCTTC. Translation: CASSQHGVNEQFF.

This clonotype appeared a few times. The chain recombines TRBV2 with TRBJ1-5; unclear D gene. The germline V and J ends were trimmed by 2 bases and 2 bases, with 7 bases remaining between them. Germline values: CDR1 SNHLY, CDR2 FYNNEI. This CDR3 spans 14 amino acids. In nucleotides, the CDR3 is TGTGCCAGCAGTGAACGAAATCGCAATCAGCCCCAGCATTTT. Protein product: CASSERNRNQPQHF. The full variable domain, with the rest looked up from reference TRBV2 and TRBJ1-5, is EPEVTQTPSHQVTQMGQEVILRCVPISNHLYFYWYRQILGQKVEFLVSFYNNEISEKSEIFDDQFSVERPDGSNFTLKIRSTKLEDSAMYFCASSERNRNQPQHFGDGTRLSIL.

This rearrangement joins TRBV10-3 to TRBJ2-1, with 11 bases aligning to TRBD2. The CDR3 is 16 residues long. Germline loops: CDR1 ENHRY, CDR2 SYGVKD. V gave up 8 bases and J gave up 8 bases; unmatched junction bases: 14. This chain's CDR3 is CAISGASGGQSDEQFF. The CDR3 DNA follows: TGTGCCATCTCTGGGGCTAGCGGGGGGCAGTCGGATGAGCAGTTCTTC.

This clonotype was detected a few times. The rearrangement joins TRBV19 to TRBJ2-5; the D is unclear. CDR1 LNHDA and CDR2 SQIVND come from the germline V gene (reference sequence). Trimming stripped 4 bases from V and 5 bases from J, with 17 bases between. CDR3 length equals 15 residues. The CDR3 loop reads CASSKTRSQAETQYF. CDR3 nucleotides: TGTGCCAGTAGTAAAACCAGGAGTCAGGCGGAGACCCAGTACTTC.

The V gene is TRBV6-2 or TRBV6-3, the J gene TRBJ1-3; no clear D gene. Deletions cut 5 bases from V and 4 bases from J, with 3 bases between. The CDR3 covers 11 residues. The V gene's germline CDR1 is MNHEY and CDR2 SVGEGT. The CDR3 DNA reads TGTGCCAGCAGTAACGGAAACACCATATATTTT. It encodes CASSNGNTIYF.

The CDR3 is CAISQIAKNTEAFF. The CDR3 DNA sequence: TGTGCCATATCACAGATCGCGAAGAACACTGAAGCTTTCTTT. The V gene is TRBV5-4, the J gene TRBJ1-1; unclear D gene. The CDR3 sequence is 14 residues long. The V gene lost 9 bases and the J gene lost 1 base, with 16 bases spanning the gap. Per germline, CDR1 SGHNT and CDR2 YYREEE (reference sequence).

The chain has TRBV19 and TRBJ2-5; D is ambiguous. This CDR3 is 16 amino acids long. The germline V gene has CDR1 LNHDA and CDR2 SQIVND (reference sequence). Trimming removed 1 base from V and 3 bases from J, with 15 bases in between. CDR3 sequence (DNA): TGTGCCAGTAGTATAGGGGGTAGCTGGGCGAAAGAGACCCAGTACTTC. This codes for CASSIGGSWAKETQYF.